Listed here are 30 T cell receptor beta chains from one sample, sequenced in a study of blood T cell repertoires in COVID-19. TCRdb's table, derived via immunoSEQ multiplex PCR, lists solely in-frame clones and lacks some. The sample shows some 260,000 clones, about 91% of them seen only once. Sequencing used peripheral blood. The origin of the receptors is a man older than 75 with acute or convalescent COVID-19.

This chain uses TRBV25-1 with TRBJ2-2; 9 nucleotides align to TRBD2. This CDR3 has 17 amino acids. Losses at the gene ends were 3 bases for V and 2 bases for J; bases not matched to a gene: 7. Germline CDR1 and CDR2: MGHDK and SYGVNS. The CDR3 bases are TGTGCCAGCAGTGACCGGTGGACTAGCGTTAACACCGGGGAGCTGTTTTTT. Translation: CASSDRWTSVNTGELFF.

This clone occurred a few times. This sequence joins TRBV28 and TRBJ2-7; 11 positions agree with TRBD2. V shed 8 bases, J shed 1 base, and the junction held 10 bases outside the gene matches. The V gene's germline CDR1 is MDHEN and CDR2 SYDVKM. The CDR3 loop spans 16 amino acids. The CDR3 DNA sequence: TGTGCCAGCCGTAGCCTGACTAGCGGGATGTCCTACGAGCAGTACTTC. Amino acid sequence: CASRSLTSGMSYEQYF. Together with reference TRBV28 and TRBJ2-7, the CDR3 gives the full variable domain: DVKVTQSSRYLVKRTGEKVFLECVQDMDHENMFWYRQDPGLGLRLIYFSYDVKMKEKGDIPEGYSVSREKKERFSLILESASTNQTSMYLCASRSLTSGMSYEQYFGPGTRLTVT.

V and J are TRBV28 and TRBJ2-1; 8 bases align to TRBD1. The junction had 8 bases not matched to a gene; V was cut back by 6 bases and J by 7 bases. CDR3 length equals 14 residues. Looked up from germline, CDR1 is MDHEN and CDR2 is SYDVKM. The CDR3 region has the DNA TGTGCCAGCAGCTTGACAGGGGTTTGGAATGAGCAGTTCTTC. It yields the protein CASSLTGVWNEQFF.

The chain uses TRBV9 and TRBJ2-3; TRBD2 aligns across 8 bases. The V and J ends lost 4 bases and 4 bases, in that order; junction bases with no gene match: 2. Per the germline V gene, CDR1 is SGDLS and CDR2 is YYNGEE. There are 13 residues in the CDR3. CDR3 bases: TGTGCCAGCAGCACGGGACTAGCAGATACGCAGTATTTT. Its protein product is CASSTGLADTQYF.

This chain links TRBV5-1 with TRBJ2-3, with 9 bases that match TRBD2. Trimming took 4 bases from V and 6 from J; bases not matched to a gene: 9. Germline loops: CDR1 SGHRS, CDR2 YFSETQ. The CDR3 loop spans 15 amino acids. The CDR3 DNA reads TGCGCCAGCAGCCCGTCCGGCGGGAGGGCCGATACGCAGTATTTT. Protein: CASSPSGGRADTQYF.

V is TRBV7-3 and J is TRBJ2-2; D might be TRBD1 (5 bases). The CDR3 runs to 14 residues. The V gene lost 5 bases and the J gene lost 6 bases, with 13 bases spanning the gap. The germline V gene encodes CDR1 SGHTA and CDR2 FQGTGA. In DNA, the CDR3 is TGTGCCAGCAGCCCCTCTTGGGGCGCCGGGGAGCTGTTTTTT. This sequence encodes CASSPSWGAGELFF. The full variable domain, completed using reference TRBV7-3 and TRBJ2-2, is GAGVSQTPSNKVTEKGKYVELRCDPISGHTALYWYRQSLGQGPEFLIYFQGTGAADDSGLPNDRFFAVRPEGSVSTLKIQRTERGDSAVYLCASSPSWGAGELFFGEGSRLTVL.

The J gene is TRBJ2-3, the V gene TRBV6-4; TRBD2 matches at 8 bases. The V and J ends lost 3 bases and 1 base, in that order; junction bases with no gene match: 0. The CDR3 covers 14 residues. Germline V gene data show CDR1 as MRHNA and CDR2 as SNTAGT. CDR3 DNA: TGTGCCAGCAGTGAACTAGCGGGCACAGATACGCAGTATTTT. Translated: CASSELAGTDTQYF.

The rearrangement joins TRBV28 to TRBJ2-7, with 9 nucleotides matching TRBD2. Germline assignment: CDR1 MDHEN and CDR2 SYDVKM. V was pared by 6 bases and J by 3 bases, with 12 bases of the junction left unmatched. The CDR3 covers 16 residues. Here the CDR3 reads CASSFRLGAGGYEQYF. The CDR3 DNA reads TGTGCCAGCAGCTTCCGATTAGGAGCGGGAGGCTACGAGCAGTACTTC. The full variable domain, completed using reference TRBV28 and TRBJ2-7, is DVKVTQSSRYLVKRTGEKVFLECVQDMDHENMFWYRQDPGLGLRLIYFSYDVKMKEKGDIPEGYSVSREKKERFSLILESASTNQTSMYLCASSFRLGAGGYEQYFGPGTRLTVT.

The chain is built from TRBV19 and TRBJ2-7; TRBD1 is a possible D gene (6 bases). Per the germline V gene, CDR1 is LNHDA and CDR2 is SQIVND (reference sequence). Deletions cut 3 bases from V and 3 bases from J, with 15 bases between. This CDR3 spans 15 amino acids. CDR3 region: CASSIILATGYEQYF. The CDR3 DNA follows: TGTGCCAGTAGTATCATCTTGGCGACAGGCTACGAGCAGTACTTC.

The chain employs TRBV5-1 and TRBJ2-3, with TRBD2 matching 8 bases. In germline, CDR1 is SGHRS, CDR2 YFSETQ. The CDR3 runs to 16 residues. With 0 bases clipped from V and 0 bases from J, the junction kept 3 bases outside the gene matches. CDR3 protein: CASSLDLAGSTDTQYF. For the CDR3, the DNA is TGCGCCAGCAGCTTGGACCTAGCGGGTAGCACAGATACGCAGTATTTT.

The V and J genes are TRBV5-1 and TRBJ1-5, with D maybe TRBD1 (6 bases). The CDR3 extends over 13 amino acids. Trimming took off 4 bases at V and 7 bases at J, with 12 bases between the two ends. Looked up from germline, CDR1 is SGHRS and CDR2 is YFSETQ. CDR3 bases: TGCGCCAGCAGCCTACAGGGAGAACAGCCCCAGCATTTT. It is translated as CASSLQGEQPQHF.

Concerning this clone itself: Mismatch with germline at one junction end may stem from a read error. The rearrangement joins TRBV5-6 to TRBJ2-7; a possible D gene is TRBD2 (5 bases). The V gene's germline CDR1 is SGHDT and CDR2 YYEEEE. This CDR3 is 12 amino acids long. As DNA, the CDR3 is TGTGCCAGCAGCTTCTTGACCTCCCGGAGGTGGTTC. Its translation: CASSFLTSRRWF.

The V and J genes are TRBV3-1 (or the pseudogene TRBV3-2) and TRBJ2-5; 7 positions match TRBD1. Germline assignment: CDR1 LGHDT and CDR2 YNNKEL (reference sequence). Germline trimming cut 1 base from V and 2 bases from J; bases unmatched to any gene: 7. The CDR3 is 16 residues long. CDR3 DNA sequence: TGTGCCAGCAGCCAAGCCCGGGACAGCCTTCAAGAGACCCAGTACTTC. It codes for CASSQARDSLQETQYF.

The gene calls are TRBV7-8 and TRBJ1-2; 8 bases agree with TRBD1. The ends lost 6 bases at V and 3 bases at J; junction bases unmatched: 3. Germline V gene sequence: CDR1 SGHVS, CDR2 FQNEAQ. The CDR3 has 13 residues. The CDR3 sequence is CASSVTGDYGYTF. The CDR3 coding sequence is TGTGCCAGCAGTGTGACAGGGGACTATGGCTACACCTTC.

The V and J genes are TRBV4-1 and TRBJ1-6; 8 nucleotides line up with TRBD1. Losses at the gene ends were 2 bases for V and 7 bases for J; bases not matched to a gene: 10. The germline CDR1 and CDR2 sequences are MGHRA and YSYEKL. The CDR3 consists of 17 residues. CDR3 nucleotide sequence: TGCGCCAGCAGCCAATCCGGCAGGGGGCGATTGAATTCACCCCTCCACTTT. Protein: CASSQSGRGRLNSPLHF.

The gene calls are TRBV6-5 and TRBJ2-1; 12 bases are shared with TRBD1. There are 16 residues in the CDR3. The germline V gene encodes CDR1 MNHEY and CDR2 SVGAGI. Unmatched junction bases numbered 7, after V lost 2 bases and J lost 8 bases. Written as DNA, the CDR3 is TGTGCCAGCAGTTACACAGGGACAGGGGGCTTTTATGAGCAGTTCTTC. It yields the protein CASSYTGTGGFYEQFF.

This CDR3 is CASSLARLAGKEFWNEQFF. The CDR3 nucleotides read TGTGCCAGCAGCTTAGCGCGGCTAGCGGGGAAGGAATTTTGGAATGAGCAGTTCTTC. The genes are TRBV7-9 and TRBJ2-1, with 9 bases that match TRBD2. Germline V gives CDR1 SEHNR, CDR2 FQNEAQ (reference sequence). The CDR3 is 19 amino acids. The ends lost 0 bases at V and 7 bases at J; junction bases unmatched: 16. The variable domain in full, with the rest retrieved from reference TRBV7-9 and TRBJ2-1, is DTGVSQNPRHKITKRGQNVTFRCDPISEHNRLYWYRQTLGQGPEFLTYFQNEAQLEKSRLLSDRFSAERPKGSFSTLEIQRTEQGDSAMYLCASSLARLAGKEFWNEQFFGPGTRLTVL.

V and J are TRBV7-6 and TRBJ2-2; D is perhaps TRBD1 (6 bases). The CDR3 runs to 13 residues. Trimming removed 5 bases at V and 6 bases at J, with 10 bases between. Looked up from germline, CDR1 is SGHVS and CDR2 is FNYEAQ. This CDR3 is CASSRGIPGELFF. The CDR3 DNA is TGTGCCAGCAGCAGGGGGATCCCCGGGGAGCTGTTTTTT.

V gene TRBV21-1 combines with J gene TRBJ2-7; the D call of TRBD1 is as the table states it, not checked on the DNA. TRBV21-1 is an annotated pseudogene. The CDR3 contains 18 residues. The CDR3 spells CASRKNLKRAGKGYEQYF. The CDR3 DNA follows: TGTGCCAGCAGAAAAAATTTAAAAAGGGCAGGGAAGGGTTACGAGCAGTACTTC.

This clone has just a few counts. The V and J genes are TRBV14 and TRBJ2-5; D might be TRBD1 (6 bases). CDR1 and CDR2 from the germline V gene are SGHDN and FVKESK. The CDR3 sequence is 15 residues long. Trimming pared 0 bases from V and 4 bases from J, leaving 12 bases between. For the CDR3, the DNA is TGTGCCAGCAGCCAAGATCTGGGGGCGAGAGAGACCCAGTACTTC. It codes for CASSQDLGARETQYF.

The V call is TRBV7-9, the J call TRBJ1-2, with D unresolved. Trimming took off 5 bases at V and 7 bases at J, with 17 bases between the two ends. The CDR3 covers 14 residues. CDR1 and CDR2 from the germline V gene are SEHNR and FQNEAQ (reference sequence). This chain's CDR3 is CASSATTVLSGYTF. For the CDR3, the DNA is TGTGCCAGCAGCGCTACCACAGTCCTGTCTGGCTACACCTTC. Supplemented by reference TRBV7-9 and TRBJ1-2, the full variable domain reads DTGVSQNPRHKITKRGQNVTFRCDPISEHNRLYWYRQTLGQGPEFLTYFQNEAQLEKSRLLSDRFSAERPKGSFSTLEIQRTEQGDSAMYLCASSATTVLSGYTFGSGTRLTVV.

The rearrangement uses TRBV9 and TRBJ2-3; weak D call: TRBD1 (7 bases). CDR3 length: 15 amino acids. Trimming pared 0 bases from V and 4 bases from J, leaving 12 bases between. CDR1 and CDR2 from the germline V gene are SGDLS and YYNGEE. The CDR3: CASSVGGRGADTQYF. The CDR3 nucleotides read TGTGCCAGCAGCGTAGGTGGCAGGGGGGCAGATACGCAGTATTTT.

The genes are TRBV4-2 and TRBJ2-5; TRBD1 might be the D (5 bases). The V end was cut by 2 bases, the J end by 5 bases, with 18 bases between. Germline lookup yields CDR1 LGHNA and CDR2 YNFKEQ. CDR3 length: 16 amino acids. The CDR3 region has the DNA TGTGCCAGCAGCCAATCCGCAGGCAGGGCGTTGGAGACCCAGTACTTC. Protein sequence: CASSQSAGRALETQYF.

The rearrangement joins TRBV6-5 to TRBJ1-3; no clear D gene. The CDR3 is made up of 15 amino acids. In germline, CDR1 is MNHEY, CDR2 SVGAGI. V lost 6 bases and J 4 bases, leaving 16 bases between the germline ends. The CDR3 nucleotides are TGTGCCAGCAGCAGACGCGGAGCCGCCGGAAACACCATATATTTT. Amino acid sequence: CASSRRGAAGNTIYF.

The chain has TRBV29-1 and TRBJ2-2; TRBD1 aligns across 9 bases. Germline CDR1 SQVTM, CDR2 ANQGSEA. The V segment lost 5 bases and the J segment 0 bases; nucleotides outside the gene matches: 4. The CDR3 runs to 15 residues. The CDR3 DNA follows: TGCAGCGTTAAACAGGGGGCGTCGAACACCGGGGAGCTGTTTTTT. Its translation is CSVKQGASNTGELFF.

The chain has TRBV3-1 (or the pseudogene TRBV3-2) and TRBJ1-1; D is perhaps TRBD1 (6 bases). Germline assignment: CDR1 LGHDT and CDR2 YNNKEL (reference sequence). The CDR3 consists of 12 residues. Deletions cut 4 bases from V and 10 bases from J, with 13 bases between. CDR3 coding DNA: TGTGCCAGCAGCCCTCCGACAGGCACAGCTTTCTTT. Its protein is CASSPPTGTAFF.

The chain carries TRBV7-2 and TRBJ2-2; the D gene is possibly TRBD2 (5 bases). The length of the CDR3 is 16 residues. Per germline, CDR1 SGHTA and CDR2 FQGNSA. Trimming took 8 bases from V and 7 from J, leaving 23 bases between them. The CDR3 loop is CASRKGGGRGFGELFF. CDR3 in DNA: TGTGCCAGCCGTAAGGGTGGTGGGAGAGGGTTCGGGGAGCTGTTTTTT.

The chain joins TRBV10-3 to TRBJ1-1, with TRBD1 matching over 8 bases. The CDR3 is 16 residues long. Germline CDR1 ENHRY, CDR2 SYGVKD. After removal of 3 bases from V and 3 bases from J, the junction contained 9 bases not matched to a gene. CDR3 region: CAISDGGGQVDTEAFF. The CDR3 DNA is TGTGCCATCAGTGATGGGGGGGGACAGGTTGACACTGAAGCTTTCTTT.

The chain is built from TRBV3-1 (or the pseudogene TRBV3-2) and TRBJ2-1, with 8 bases lining up with TRBD2. The CDR3 is 13 residues long. V shed 0 bases and J 12 bases; nucleotides not matched to a gene: 4. The germline V gene has CDR1 LGHDT and CDR2 YNNKEL (reference sequence). The CDR3 loop is CASSQDSAGGQFF. DNA of the CDR3: TGTGCCAGCAGCCAAGACTCCGCGGGAGGGCAGTTCTTC.

The chain combines TRBV4-2 with TRBJ2-5; 8 positions match TRBD2. V gave up 0 bases and J gave up 2 bases; unmatched junction bases: 8. From germline, CDR1 is LGHNA and CDR2 YNFKEQ. CDR3 size: 17 residues. CDR3 DNA sequence: TGTGCCAGCAGCCAAGATGTGCGGCGGGGGGTTCAAGAGACCCAGTACTTC. Translating gives CASSQDVRRGVQETQYF.